This TCR beta chain stems from a study of cytomegalovirus exposure and HLA in healthy donors. CDR1 is SGHNT, CDR2 YYREEE, per germline (reference sequence). V was shortened by 2 bases and J by 1 base, with 12 bases between the two germline ends. The CDR3 sequence is 15 residues long. The data were produced by immunoSEQ multiplex PCR, yet TCRdb's version contains in-frame clones alone and is incomplete. The table has roughly 190,000 clones, 86% seen once. This clonotype was sampled from a woman aged 18-29 years in good health and CMV-seronegative. Sequenced: PBMCs. This chain joins TRBV5-4 and TRBJ1-1; D is possibly TRBD1 (5 bases). The DNA of the CDR3 is TGTGCCAGCAGCTTTAGTGCAGGGCCGAACACTGAAGCTTTCTTT. Translating it yields CASSFSAGPNTEAFF.